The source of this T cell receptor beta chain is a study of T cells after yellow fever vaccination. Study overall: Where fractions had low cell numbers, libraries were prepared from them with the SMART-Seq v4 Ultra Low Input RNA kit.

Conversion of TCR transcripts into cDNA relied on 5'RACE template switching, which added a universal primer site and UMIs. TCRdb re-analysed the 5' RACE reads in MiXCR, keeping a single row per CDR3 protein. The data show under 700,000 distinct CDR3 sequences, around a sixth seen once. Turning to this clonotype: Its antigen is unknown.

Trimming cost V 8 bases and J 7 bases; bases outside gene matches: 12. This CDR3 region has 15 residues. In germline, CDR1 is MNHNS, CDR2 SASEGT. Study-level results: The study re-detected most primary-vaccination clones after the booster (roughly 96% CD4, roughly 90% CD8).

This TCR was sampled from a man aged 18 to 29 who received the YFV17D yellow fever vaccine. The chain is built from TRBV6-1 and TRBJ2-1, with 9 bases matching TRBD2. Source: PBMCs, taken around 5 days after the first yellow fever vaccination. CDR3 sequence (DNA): TGTGCCAGCGGGATAGCGGGGGCTCATAAAAATGAGCAGTTCTTC. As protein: CASGIAGAHKNEQFF.